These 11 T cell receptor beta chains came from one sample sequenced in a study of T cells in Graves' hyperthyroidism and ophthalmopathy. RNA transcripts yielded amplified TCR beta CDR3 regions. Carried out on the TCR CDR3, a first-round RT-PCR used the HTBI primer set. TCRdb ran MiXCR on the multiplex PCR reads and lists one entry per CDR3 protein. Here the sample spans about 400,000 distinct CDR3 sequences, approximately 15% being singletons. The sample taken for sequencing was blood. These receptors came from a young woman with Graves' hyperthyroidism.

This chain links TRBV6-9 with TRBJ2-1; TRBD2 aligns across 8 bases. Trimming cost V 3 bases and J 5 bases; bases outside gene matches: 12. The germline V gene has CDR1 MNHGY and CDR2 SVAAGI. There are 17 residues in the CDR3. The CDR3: CASSYSKGLGGNNEQFF. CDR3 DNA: TGTGCCAGCAGTTACTCGAAGGGACTAGGGGGAAACAATGAGCAGTTCTTC.

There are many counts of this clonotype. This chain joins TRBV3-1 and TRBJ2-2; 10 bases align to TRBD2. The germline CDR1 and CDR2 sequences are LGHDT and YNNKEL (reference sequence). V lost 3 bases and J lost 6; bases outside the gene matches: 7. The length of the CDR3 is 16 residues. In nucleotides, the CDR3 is TGTGCCAGCAGCCACCTGAGCGGGGGGGCTGCCGGGGAGCTGTTTTTT. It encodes CASSHLSGGAAGELFF.

CDR3 in amino acids: CAISESDRGLAGNTIYF. As DNA, the CDR3 is TGTGCCATCAGTGAGTCCGACAGGGGTCTGGCTGGAAACACCATATATTTT. This chain uses TRBV10-3 with TRBJ1-3; 8 bases align to TRBD1. Looked up from germline, CDR1 is ENHRY and CDR2 is SYGVKD. V dropped 0 bases and J dropped 2; count of bases not matched to a gene: 6. The CDR3 has 17 residues.

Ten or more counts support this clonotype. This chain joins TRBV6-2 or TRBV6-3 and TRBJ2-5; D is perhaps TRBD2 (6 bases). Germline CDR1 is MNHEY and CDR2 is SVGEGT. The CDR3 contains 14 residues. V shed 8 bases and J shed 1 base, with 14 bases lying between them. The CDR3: CASDGDGGQETQYF. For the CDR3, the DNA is TGTGCCAGCGACGGGGACGGGGGCCAAGAGACCCAGTACTTC.

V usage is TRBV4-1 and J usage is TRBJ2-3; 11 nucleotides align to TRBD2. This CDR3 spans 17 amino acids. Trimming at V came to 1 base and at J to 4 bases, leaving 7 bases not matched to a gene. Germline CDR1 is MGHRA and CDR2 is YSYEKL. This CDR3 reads CASSQAISGRAADTQYF. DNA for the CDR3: TGCGCCAGCAGCCAAGCGATTAGCGGGAGGGCCGCAGATACGCAGTATTTT.

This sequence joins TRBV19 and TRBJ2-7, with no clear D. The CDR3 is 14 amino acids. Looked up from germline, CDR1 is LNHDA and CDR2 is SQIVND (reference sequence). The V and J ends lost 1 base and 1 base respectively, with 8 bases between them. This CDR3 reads CASSIAVGSYEQYF. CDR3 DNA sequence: TGTGCCAGTAGTATAGCCGTCGGTTCCTACGAGCAGTACTTC.

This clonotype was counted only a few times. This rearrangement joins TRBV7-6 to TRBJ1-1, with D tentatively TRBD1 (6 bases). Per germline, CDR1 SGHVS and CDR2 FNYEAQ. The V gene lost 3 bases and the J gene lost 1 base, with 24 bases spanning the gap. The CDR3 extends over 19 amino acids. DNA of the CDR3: TGTGCCAGCAGCTTTCTAGTGGGGGAGAAAACAGGGACGAACACTGAAGCTTTCTTT. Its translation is CASSFLVGEKTGTNTEAFF. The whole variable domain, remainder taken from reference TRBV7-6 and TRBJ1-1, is GAGVSQSPRYKVTKRGQDVALRCDPISGHVSLYWYRQALGQGPEFLTYFNYEAQQDKSGLPNDRFSAERPEGSISTLTIQRTEQRDSAMYRCASSFLVGEKTGTNTEAFFGQGTRLTVV.

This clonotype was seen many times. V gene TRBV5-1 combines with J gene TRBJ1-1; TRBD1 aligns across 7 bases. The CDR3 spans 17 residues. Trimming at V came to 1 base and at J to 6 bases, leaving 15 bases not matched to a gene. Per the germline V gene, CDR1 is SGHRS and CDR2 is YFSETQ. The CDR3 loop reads CASSLWRTGGSLSEAFF. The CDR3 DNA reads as TGCGCCAGCAGCTTGTGGAGGACAGGCGGATCTTTATCTGAAGCTTTCTTT.

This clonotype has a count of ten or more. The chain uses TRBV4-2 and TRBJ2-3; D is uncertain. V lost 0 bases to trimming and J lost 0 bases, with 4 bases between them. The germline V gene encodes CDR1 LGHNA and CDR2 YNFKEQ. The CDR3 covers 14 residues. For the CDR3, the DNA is TGTGCCAGCAGCCAAGATTCTAGCACAGATACGCAGTATTTT. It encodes CASSQDSSTDTQYF.

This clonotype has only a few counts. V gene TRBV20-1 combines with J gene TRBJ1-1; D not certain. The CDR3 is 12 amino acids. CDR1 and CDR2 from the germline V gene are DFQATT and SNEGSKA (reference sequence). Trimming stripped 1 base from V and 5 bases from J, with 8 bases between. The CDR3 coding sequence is TGCAGTGCTAGAGTTCGGGAAACTGAAGCTTTCTTT. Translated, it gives CSARVRETEAFF.

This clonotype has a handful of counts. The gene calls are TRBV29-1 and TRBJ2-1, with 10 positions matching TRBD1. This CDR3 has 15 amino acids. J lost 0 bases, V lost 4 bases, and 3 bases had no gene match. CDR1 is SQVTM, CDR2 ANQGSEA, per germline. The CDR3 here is CSVVGTGVSYNEQFF. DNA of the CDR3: TGCAGCGTTGTGGGGACAGGGGTCTCCTACAATGAGCAGTTCTTC.